This T cell receptor beta chain was recovered during a study of T cell responses to AZD1222 COVID-19 vaccine. Findings and limits, study-wide: Vaccine-related CD4 TCRs covered spike, predominating at 160-218 and 743-854. Clonal diversity may have been underestimated, and the donors were mostly white British, with more females than males. As reported, nearly half of all spike-specific TCRs target variant regions that are unmutated. Spike-specific TCR breadth and depth were elevated following two AZD1222 doses.

This CDR3 region has 13 residues. Trimming took 7 bases from V and 6 from J, leaving 12 bases between them. Germline V CDR1 and CDR2: ENHRY, SYGVKD. The table came from immunoSEQ multiplex PCR; TCRdb's copy has only in-frame clones and leaves some out. This sample carries around 81,000 clones, 75% to 95% of them seen once, and the ten largest clones take around 8%. About this clone: Its antigen is as yet unknown.

The rearrangement links TRBV10-3 to TRBJ2-2, with TRBD1 as a possible D gene (5 bases). The clonotype was recovered from an adult who received the AZD1222 COVID-19 vaccine. Material: peripheral blood, obtained 28 days after the second AZD1222 dose. CDR3 in amino acids: CAITNTGPGELFF. The CDR3 DNA reads as TGTGCCATCACCAATACAGGACCCGGGGAGCTGTTTTTT.